The clone carrying this TCR beta chain has just a few counts. Its cognate antigen is unknown. From germline, CDR1 is LGHDT and CDR2 YNNKEL (reference sequence). The ends lost 4 bases at V and 6 bases at J; junction bases unmatched: 13. This CDR3 contains 17 residues. This sample is drawn from a study of T cells in Graves' hyperthyroidism and ophthalmopathy. The study, taken as a whole, reports: Most thyroid clonotypes with frequency above 0.001 were detected in blood.

Researchers amplified the TCR beta CDR3 regions from RNA transcripts. The HTBI primer set drove a first-round RT-PCR of the TCR CDR3. TCRdb re-called the multiplex PCR reads with MiXCR, one entry per CDR3 protein. The data contain nearly 250,000 distinct CDR3 sequences, over 20% of them singletons. J is TRBJ2-3 and V is TRBV3-1; 10 nucleotides align to TRBD2. Sequenced input: blood. This sequence originates from a woman aged 35 to 49 with Graves' ophthalmopathy. The CDR3 region has the DNA TGTGCCAGCAGCCGAGAGATAGCGGGAGGACCCCCGGATACGCAGTATTTT. It codes for CASSREIAGGPPDTQYF.